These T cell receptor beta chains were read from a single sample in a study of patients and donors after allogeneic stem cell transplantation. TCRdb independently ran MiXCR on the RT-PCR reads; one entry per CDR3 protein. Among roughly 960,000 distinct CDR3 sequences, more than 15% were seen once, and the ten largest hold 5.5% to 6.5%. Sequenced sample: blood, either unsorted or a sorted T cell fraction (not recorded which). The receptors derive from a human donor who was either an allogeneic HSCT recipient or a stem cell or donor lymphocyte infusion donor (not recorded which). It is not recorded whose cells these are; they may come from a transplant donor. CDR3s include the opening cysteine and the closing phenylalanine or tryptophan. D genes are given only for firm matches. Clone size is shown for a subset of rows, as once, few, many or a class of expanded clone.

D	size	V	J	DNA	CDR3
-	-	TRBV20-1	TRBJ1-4	TGCAGTGCGGCAGTTCGTCGGGGGAGGGAAAAACTGTTTTTT	CSAAVRRGREKLFF
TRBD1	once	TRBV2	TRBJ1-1	TGTGCCAGTGGACAGGGAGTGATCACTGAAGCTTTCTTT	CASGQGVITEAFF
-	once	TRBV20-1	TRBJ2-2	TGCAGTGCACCCGGGCCCAACGCCGGGGAGCTGTTTTTT	CSAPGPNAGELFF
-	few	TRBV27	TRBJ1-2	TGTGCCAGCAGTTCTAGGGCAGCCGCTAACTATGGCTACACCTTC	CASSSRAAANYGYTF
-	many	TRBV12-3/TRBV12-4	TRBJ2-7	TGTGCCAGCAGTCCCATCCGGGGGACCGTTTTATTGTACTTC	CASSPIRGTVLLYF
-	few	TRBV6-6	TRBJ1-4	TGTGCCAGCAACTTAAACAGAGAGAAACTGTTTTTT	CASNLNREKLFF
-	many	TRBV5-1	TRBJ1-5	TGCGCCAGCAGCGAAGACGGAAATAGCAATCAGCCCCAGCATTTT	CASSEDGNSNQPQHF
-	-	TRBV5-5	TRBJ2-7	TGTGCCAGCAGCTTGGCGGCTTTGGAGACCTACGAGCAGTACTTC	CASSLAALETYEQYF
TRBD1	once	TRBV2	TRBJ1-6	TGTGCCAGCAGTACTCCGGACAGGGTGCGTTCACCCCTCCACTTT	CASSTPDRVRSPLHF
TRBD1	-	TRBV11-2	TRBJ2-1	TGTGCCAGCAGCACGGACAGGGCCAATGAGCAGTTCTTC	CASSTDRANEQFF
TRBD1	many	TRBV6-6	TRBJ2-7	TGTGCCAGCATGGGGACAGGGAGGTACGAGCAGTACTTC	CASMGTGRYEQYF
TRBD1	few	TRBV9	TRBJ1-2	TGTGCCAGCAGCGAGAGAGGACAGGGAGCGCCAGGAGGCTACACCTTC	CASSERGQGAPGGYTF
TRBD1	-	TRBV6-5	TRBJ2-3	TGTGCCAGCAGTTACGCACAGGGGGCAGATACGCAGTATTTT	CASSYAQGADTQYF
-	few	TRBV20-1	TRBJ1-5	TGCAGTGCTAGAGATCGGGGGGCAGTCTATAGCAATCAGCCCCAGCATTTT	CSARDRGAVYSNQPQHF
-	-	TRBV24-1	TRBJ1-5	TGTGCCACCAGTGCGGGGAAGGGAGGCCAGCCCCAGCATTTT	CATSAGKGGQPQHF
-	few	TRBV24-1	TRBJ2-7	TGTGCCACCAGTGATTTTCGGGACGGATCCTACGAGCAGTACTTC	CATSDFRDGSYEQYF
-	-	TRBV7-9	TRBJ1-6	TGTGCCAGCAGCCTCCTTACAGGGAAAGTCTCTAATTCACCCCTCCACTTT	CASSLLTGKVSNSPLHF
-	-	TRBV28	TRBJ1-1	TGTGCCAGCAGTCACGTGGGGAAGTTGGCTTTCTTT	CASSHVGKLAFF
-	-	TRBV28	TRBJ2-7	TGTGCCACGACCCCCGGGACACAGACCTACGAGCAGTACTTC	CATTPGTQTYEQYF
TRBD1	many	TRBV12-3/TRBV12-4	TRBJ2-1	TGTGCCAGCAGTTTAAGGGACAGCTCCTACAATGAGCAGTTCTTC	CASSLRDSSYNEQFF
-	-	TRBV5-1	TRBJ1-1	TGCGCCAGCAGCTTGGGGGCAACCCAACTCTATGGGGCTTTCTTT	CASSLGATQLYGAFF
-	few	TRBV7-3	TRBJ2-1	TGTGCCAGCAGCCACGAAGATCGAGAGGGCAATGAGCAGTTCTTC	CASSHEDREGNEQFF
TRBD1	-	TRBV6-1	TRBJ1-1	TGTGCCAGCAGCCGGGTGGGACAGTCCACTGAAGCTTTCTTT	CASSRVGQSTEAFF
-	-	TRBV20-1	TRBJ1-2	TGCAGTGCTAGTAACTATTGCTACACCTTC	CSASNYCYTF
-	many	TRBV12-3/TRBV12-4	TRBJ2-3	TGTGCCAGCAGTTTTGGGCAAGCGCAGTATTTT	CASSFGQAQYF
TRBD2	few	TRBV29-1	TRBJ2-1	TGCAGCGCGCTGGCTAGCGGGGGCCGGGAGCAGTTCTTC	CSALASGGREQFF
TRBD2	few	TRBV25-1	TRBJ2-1	TGTGCCAGCAGTGAATTGTCTAAAAGCGGGAGAATTAGGGCCTACAATGAGCAGTTCTTC	CASSELSKSGRIRAYNEQFF
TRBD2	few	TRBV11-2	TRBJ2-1	TGTGCCAGCAGCTTAGGGGCGGGGGTGGAGCTCGTAGGACTAGCTTACAATGAGCAGTTCTTC	CASSLGAGVELVGLAYNEQFF
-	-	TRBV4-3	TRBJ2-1	TGCGCCAGCAGCCAGAGGCAGGGGAGCAATGAGCAGTTCTTC	CASSQRQGSNEQFF
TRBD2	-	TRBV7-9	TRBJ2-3	TGTGCCAGCAGCCCTGGGACTAGCGGGAAAGATACGCAGTATTTT	CASSPGTSGKDTQYF
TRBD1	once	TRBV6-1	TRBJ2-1	TGTGCCAGCAGTCCGACAGGGGGCACGTCGAATGAGCAGTTCTTC	CASSPTGGTSNEQFF
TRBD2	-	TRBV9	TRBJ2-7	TGTGCCAGCAGCGTAGCTTCTAGCGGGAGTTTCAACGAGCAGTACTTC	CASSVASSGSFNEQYF
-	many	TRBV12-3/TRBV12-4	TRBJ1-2	TGTGCCAGCAGTTCCGGTGACAGACCAGGCTACACCTTC	CASSSGDRPGYTF
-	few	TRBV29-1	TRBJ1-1	TGCAGCGCCGGACAAACTCTGGGGGCGCGGACTGAAGCTTTCTTT	CSAGQTLGARTEAFF
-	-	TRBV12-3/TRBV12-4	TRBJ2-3	TGTGCCATCACATCTGAAGGAGCAGATACGCAGTATTTT	CAITSEGADTQYF
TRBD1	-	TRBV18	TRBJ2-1	TGTGCCAGCTCCGCCGGGACAGGGAACGTGAATGAGCAGTTCTTC	CASSAGTGNVNEQFF
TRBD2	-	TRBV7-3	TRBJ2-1	TGTGCCAGCAGCTTAGAGGGACTAGCGAATGAGCAGTTCTTC	CASSLEGLANEQFF
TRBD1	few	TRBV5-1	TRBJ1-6	TGCGCCAGCAGCCAGATGGGACAGGGTGACCCATCGGTGGGTAATTCACCCCTCCACTTT	CASSQMGQGDPSVGNSPLHF
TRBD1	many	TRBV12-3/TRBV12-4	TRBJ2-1	TGTGCCAGCAGCCCCGGGACAGGGGCCTACAATGAGCAGTTCTTC	CASSPGTGAYNEQFF
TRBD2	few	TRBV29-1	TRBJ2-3	TGCAGCGCTGAACGGGGGGGCTTTAGCACAGATACGCAGTATTTT	CSAERGGFSTDTQYF
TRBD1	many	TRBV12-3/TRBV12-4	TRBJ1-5	TGTGCCAGCAGTTTGGACATCGGACAGGGGAATCAGCCCCAGCATTTT	CASSLDIGQGNQPQHF
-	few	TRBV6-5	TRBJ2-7	TGTGCCAGCAGTTACCGTTTCTCCTACGAGCAGTACTTC	CASSYRFSYEQYF
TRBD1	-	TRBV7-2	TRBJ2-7	TGTGCCAGCAGCCGATGGGACAGTACCTACGAGCAGTACTTC	CASSRWDSTYEQYF
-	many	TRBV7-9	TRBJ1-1	TGTGCCAGCAGCTTAGTCAGTGGCACTGAAGCTTTCTTT	CASSLVSGTEAFF
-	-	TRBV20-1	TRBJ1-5	TGCAGTGCCGCTAGACCCGATCAGCCCCAGCATTTT	CSAARPDQPQHF
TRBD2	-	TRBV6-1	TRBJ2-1	TGTGCCAGCAGTCTGGGGACTAGCGGGACTCGGGACAATGAGCAGTTCTTC	CASSLGTSGTRDNEQFF
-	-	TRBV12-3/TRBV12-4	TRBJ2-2	TGTGCCAGCATTTCTAGGCGGGCCGGGGAGCTGTTTTTT	CASISRRAGELFF
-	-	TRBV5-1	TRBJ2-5	TGCGCCAGCAGCTTGTACGGGGGGCCAGGGGAGACCCAGTACTTC	CASSLYGGPGETQYF
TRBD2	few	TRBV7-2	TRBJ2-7	TGTGCCAGCAGCTTAGGCCGAGCGGGGATCTACGAGCAGTACTTC	CASSLGRAGIYEQYF
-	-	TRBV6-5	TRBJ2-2	TGTGCCAGCAGTTACAGGGAGGTGAAGACCGGGGAGCTGTTTTTT	CASSYREVKTGELFF
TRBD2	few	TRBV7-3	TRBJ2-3	TGTGCCAGCAGCTCCCTTGGCGGGGGGGCCGGCGCAGATACGCAGTATTTT	CASSSLGGGAGADTQYF
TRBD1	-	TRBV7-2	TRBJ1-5	TGTGCCAGCAGCTTTTCGGGACAGAAACATCAGCCCCAGCATTTT	CASSFSGQKHQPQHF
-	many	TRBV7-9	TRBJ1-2	TGTGCCAGCAGCTTAGTTCCAGGGAACTATGGCTACACCTTC	CASSLVPGNYGYTF
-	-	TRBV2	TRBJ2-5	TGTGCCAGCCTTCAAGAGACCCAGTACTTC	CASLQETQYF
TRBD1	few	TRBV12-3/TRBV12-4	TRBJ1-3	TGTGCCAGCAGATTGTCGACAGGGAACGGAAACACCATATATTTT	CASRLSTGNGNTIYF
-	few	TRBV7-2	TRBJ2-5	TGTGCCAGCAGCTTGGCAGGGGATTTTTCGGAGACCCAGTACTTC	CASSLAGDFSETQYF
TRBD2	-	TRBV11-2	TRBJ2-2	TGTGCCAGCAGCCCCCGCCCCCCGGGGGGTACCGGGGAGCTGTTTTTT	CASSPRPPGGTGELFF
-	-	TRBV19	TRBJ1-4	TGTGCCAGCCCCCGACCTGTTGGGATTACCGGTGGTGAAAAACTGTTTTTT	CASPRPVGITGGEKLFF